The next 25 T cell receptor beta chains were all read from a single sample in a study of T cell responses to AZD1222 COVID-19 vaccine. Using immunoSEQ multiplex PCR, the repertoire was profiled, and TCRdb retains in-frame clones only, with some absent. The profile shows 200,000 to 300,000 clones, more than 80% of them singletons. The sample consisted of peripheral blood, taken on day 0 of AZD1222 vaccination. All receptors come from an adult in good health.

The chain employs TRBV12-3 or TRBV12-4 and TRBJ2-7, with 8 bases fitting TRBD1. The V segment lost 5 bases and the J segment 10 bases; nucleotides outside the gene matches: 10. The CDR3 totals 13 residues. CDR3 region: CASSLRQGLYQYF. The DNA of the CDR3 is TGTGCCAGCAGTCTCCGACAGGGGTTGTATCAGTACTTC.

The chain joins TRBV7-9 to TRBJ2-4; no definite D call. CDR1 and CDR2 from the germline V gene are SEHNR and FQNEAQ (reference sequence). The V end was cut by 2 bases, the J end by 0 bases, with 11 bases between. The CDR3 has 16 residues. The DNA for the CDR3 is TGTGCCAGCAGCTTAAGTTTGATTCTAGCCAAAAACATTCAGTACTTC. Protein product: CASSLSLILAKNIQYF.

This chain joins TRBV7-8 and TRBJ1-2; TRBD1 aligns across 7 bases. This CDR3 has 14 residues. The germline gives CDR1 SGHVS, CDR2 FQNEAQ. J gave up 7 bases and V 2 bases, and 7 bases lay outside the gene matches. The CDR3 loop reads CASSLRGGSAGYTF. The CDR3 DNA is TGTGCCAGCAGCTTAAGAGGGGGCTCGGCTGGCTACACCTTC. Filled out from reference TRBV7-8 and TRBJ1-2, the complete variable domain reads GAGVSQSPRYKVAKRGQDVALRCDPISGHVSLFWYQQALGQGPEFLTYFQNEAQLDKSGLPSDRFFAERPEGSVSTLKIQRTQQEDSAVYLCASSLRGGSAGYTFGSGTRLTVV.

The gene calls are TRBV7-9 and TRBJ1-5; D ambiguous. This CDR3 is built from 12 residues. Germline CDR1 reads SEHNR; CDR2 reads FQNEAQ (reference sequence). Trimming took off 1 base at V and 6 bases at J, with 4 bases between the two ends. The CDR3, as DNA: TGTGCCAGCAGCTTAGAGGCTCAGCCCCAGCATTTT. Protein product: CASSLEAQPQHF. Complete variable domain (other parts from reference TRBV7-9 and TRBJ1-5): DTGVSQNPRHKITKRGQNVTFRCDPISEHNRLYWYRQTLGQGPEFLTYFQNEAQLEKSRLLSDRFSAERPKGSFSTLEIQRTEQGDSAMYLCASSLEAQPQHFGDGTRLSIL.

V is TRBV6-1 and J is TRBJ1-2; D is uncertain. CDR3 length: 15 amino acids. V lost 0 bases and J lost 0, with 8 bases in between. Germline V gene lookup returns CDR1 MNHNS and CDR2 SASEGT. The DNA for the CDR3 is TGTGCCAGCAGTGAAGCGGGCAACGCTAACTATGGCTACACCTTC. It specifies CASSEAGNANYGYTF.

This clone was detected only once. CDR3 in amino acids: CASSVTGNEQYF. The CDR3 bases are TGCGCCAGCAGCGTGACAGGGAACGAGCAGTACTTC. The chain has TRBV5-1 and TRBJ2-7; 7 bases match TRBD1. Per germline, CDR1 SGHRS and CDR2 YFSETQ. The CDR3 totals 12 residues. Trimming cost V 4 bases and J 5 bases; bases outside gene matches: 3.

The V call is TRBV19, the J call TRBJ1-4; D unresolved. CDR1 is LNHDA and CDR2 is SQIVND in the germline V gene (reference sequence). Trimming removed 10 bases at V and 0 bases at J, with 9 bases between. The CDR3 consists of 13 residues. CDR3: CATGPATNEKLFF. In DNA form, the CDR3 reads TGTGCCACTGGCCCTGCAACTAATGAAAAACTGTTTTTT.

CDR3 in amino acids: CASRRTLSPNQPQHF. CDR3 DNA sequence: TGTGCCAGCAGGCGAACTCTCAGCCCCAATCAGCCCCAGCATTTT. This chain uses TRBV6-5 with TRBJ1-5, with D hard to call. The CDR3 is made up of 15 amino acids. Trimming removed 6 bases from V and 3 bases from J, with 15 bases in between. CDR1 MNHEY and CDR2 SVGAGI come from the germline V gene.

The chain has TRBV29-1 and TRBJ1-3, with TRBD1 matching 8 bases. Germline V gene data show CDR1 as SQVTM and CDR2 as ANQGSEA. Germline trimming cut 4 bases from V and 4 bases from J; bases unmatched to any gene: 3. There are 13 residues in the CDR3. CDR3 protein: CSVGGTGGNTIYF. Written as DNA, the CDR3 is TGCAGCGTTGGAGGGACAGGAGGAAACACCATATATTTT.

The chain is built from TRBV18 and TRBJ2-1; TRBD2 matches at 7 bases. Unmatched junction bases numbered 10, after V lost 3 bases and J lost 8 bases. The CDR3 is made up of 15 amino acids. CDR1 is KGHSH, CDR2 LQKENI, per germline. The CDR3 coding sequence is TGTGCCAGCTCACCTCCGGGGCGGGGGAAGCATGAGCAGTTCTTC. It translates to CASSPPGRGKHEQFF.

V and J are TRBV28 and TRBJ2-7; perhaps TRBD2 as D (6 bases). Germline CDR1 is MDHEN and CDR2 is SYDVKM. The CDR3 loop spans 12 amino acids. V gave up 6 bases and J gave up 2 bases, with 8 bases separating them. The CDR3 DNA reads TGTGCCAGCAGCCGGGGGACCTACGAGCAGTACTTC. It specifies CASSRGTYEQYF.

The CDR3 sequence: CASSLEATRGKLFF. DNA of the CDR3: TGTGCCAGCAGCTTGGAGGCGACCCGAGGAAAACTGTTTTTT. This chain links TRBV5-5 with TRBJ1-4, with no clear D. Germline V lookup: CDR1 SGHKS, CDR2 YYEKEE (reference sequence). This CDR3 comprises 14 residues. V shed 0 bases and J shed 10 bases, with 13 bases lying between them.

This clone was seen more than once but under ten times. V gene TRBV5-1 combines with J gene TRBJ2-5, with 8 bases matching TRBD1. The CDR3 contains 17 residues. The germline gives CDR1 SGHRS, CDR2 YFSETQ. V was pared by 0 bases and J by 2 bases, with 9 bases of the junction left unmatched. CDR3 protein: CASSLARGTGPQETQYF. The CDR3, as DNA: TGCGCCAGCAGCTTGGCCCGGGGGACAGGACCACAAGAGACCCAGTACTTC.

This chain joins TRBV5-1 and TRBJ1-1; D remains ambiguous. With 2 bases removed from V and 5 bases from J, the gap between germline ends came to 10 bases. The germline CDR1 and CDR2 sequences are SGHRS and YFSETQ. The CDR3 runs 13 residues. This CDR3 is CASSFSQGTEAFF. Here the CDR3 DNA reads TGCGCCAGCAGCTTCTCCCAAGGAACTGAAGCTTTCTTT.

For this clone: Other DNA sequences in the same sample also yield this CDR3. CDR3 coding DNA: TGCAGTGCGAGGGATTACAATGAGCAGTTCTTC. Amino acid sequence: CSARDYNEQFF. This chain uses TRBV20-1 with TRBJ2-1; TRBD2 is a possible D gene (5 bases). The germline V and J ends were trimmed by 6 bases and 4 bases, with 7 bases remaining between them. The CDR3 contains 11 residues. Germline loops: CDR1 DFQATT, CDR2 SNEGSKA (reference sequence).

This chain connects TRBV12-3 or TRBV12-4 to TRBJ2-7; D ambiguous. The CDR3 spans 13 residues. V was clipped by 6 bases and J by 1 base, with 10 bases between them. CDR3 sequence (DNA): TGTGCCAGCAGAGGGCGGCGGTCCTACGAGCAGTACTTC. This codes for CASRGRRSYEQYF.

Here the CDR3 DNA reads TGTGCCAGCAGCTCCTTTTCCTATCAGCCCCAGCATTTT. Translated, it gives CASSSFSYQPQHF. V is TRBV7-2 and J is TRBJ1-5; D not certain. The length of the CDR3 is 13 residues. The germline CDR1 and CDR2 sequences are SGHTA and FQGNSA. The V end lost 4 bases, the J end lost 5 bases, and 9 bases lay between the germline ends.

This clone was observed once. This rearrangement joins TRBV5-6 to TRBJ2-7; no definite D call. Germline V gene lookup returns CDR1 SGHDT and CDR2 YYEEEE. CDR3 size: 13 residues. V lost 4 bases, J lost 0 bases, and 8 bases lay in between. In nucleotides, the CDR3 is TGTGCCAGCAGCCGCCAGAGCTCCTACGAGCAGTACTTC. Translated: CASSRQSSYEQYF.

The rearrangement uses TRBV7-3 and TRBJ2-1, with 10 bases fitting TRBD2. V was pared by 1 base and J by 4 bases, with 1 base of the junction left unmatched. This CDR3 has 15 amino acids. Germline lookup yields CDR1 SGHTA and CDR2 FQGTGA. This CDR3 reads CASSLRAGGYNEQFF. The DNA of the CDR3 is TGTGCCAGCAGCTTAAGAGCGGGAGGGTACAATGAGCAGTTCTTC. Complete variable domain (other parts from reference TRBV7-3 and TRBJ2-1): GAGVSQTPSNKVTEKGKYVELRCDPISGHTALYWYRQSLGQGPEFLIYFQGTGAADDSGLPNDRFFAVRPEGSVSTLKIQRTERGDSAVYLCASSLRAGGYNEQFFGPGTRLTVL.

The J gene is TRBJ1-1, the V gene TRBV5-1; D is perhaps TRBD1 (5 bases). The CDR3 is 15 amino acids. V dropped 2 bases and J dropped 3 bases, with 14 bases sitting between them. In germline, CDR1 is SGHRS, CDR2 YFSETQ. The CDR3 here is CASSFGGGRDTEAFF. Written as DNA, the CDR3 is TGCGCCAGCAGCTTTGGCGGGGGAAGGGACACTGAAGCTTTCTTT.

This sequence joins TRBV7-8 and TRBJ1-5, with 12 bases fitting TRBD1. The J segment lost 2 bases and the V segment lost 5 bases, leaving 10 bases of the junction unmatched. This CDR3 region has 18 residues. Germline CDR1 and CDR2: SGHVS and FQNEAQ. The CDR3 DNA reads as TGTGCCAGCAGCGGGGGACAGGGGGCGGTTTGGGGCAATCAGCCCCAGCATTTT. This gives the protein CASSGGQGAVWGNQPQHF.

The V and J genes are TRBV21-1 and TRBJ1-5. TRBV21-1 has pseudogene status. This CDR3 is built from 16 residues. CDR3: CASSKEGWGSNQPQHF. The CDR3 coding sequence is TGTGCCAGCAGCAAAGAGGGTTGGGGGAGTAATCAGCCCCAGCATTTT.

The CDR3 DNA is TGTGCCAGCAGCTCAGGGGCAAATCAGCCCCAGCATTTT. The encoded protein is CASSSGANQPQHF. The chain combines TRBV7-2 with TRBJ1-5; TRBD1 is a possible D gene (6 bases). The CDR3 spans 13 residues. With 4 bases removed from V and 4 bases from J, the gap between germline ends came to 8 bases. Germline V gene data show CDR1 as SGHTA and CDR2 as FQGNSA.

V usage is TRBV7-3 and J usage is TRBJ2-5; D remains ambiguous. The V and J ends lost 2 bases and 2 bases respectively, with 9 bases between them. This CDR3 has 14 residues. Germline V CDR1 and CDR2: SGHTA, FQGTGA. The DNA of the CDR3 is TGTGCCAGCAGCTTAGGACCGGAGCAAGAGACCCAGTACTTC. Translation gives CASSLGPEQETQYF.

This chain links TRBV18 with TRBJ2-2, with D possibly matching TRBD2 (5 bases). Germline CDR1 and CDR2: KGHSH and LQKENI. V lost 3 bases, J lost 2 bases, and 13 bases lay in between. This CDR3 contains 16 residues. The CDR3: CASSPNLLENTGELFF. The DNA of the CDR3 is TGTGCCAGCTCACCGAACTTACTAGAAAACACCGGGGAGCTGTTTTTT.